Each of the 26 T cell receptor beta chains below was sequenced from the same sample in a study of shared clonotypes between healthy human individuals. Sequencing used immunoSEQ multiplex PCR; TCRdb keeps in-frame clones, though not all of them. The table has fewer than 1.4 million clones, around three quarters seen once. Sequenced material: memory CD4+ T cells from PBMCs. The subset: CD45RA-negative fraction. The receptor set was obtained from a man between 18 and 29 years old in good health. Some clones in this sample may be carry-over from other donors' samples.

The CDR3 nucleotides are TGCGCCAGCAGCTATGAGCGGGAGGCATACACCGGGGAGCTGTTTTTT. Its translation is CASSYEREAYTGELFF. The rearrangement joins TRBV5-1 to TRBJ2-2, with 9 positions matching TRBD2. The CDR3 contains 16 residues. Germline-derived CDR1 and CDR2 are SGHRS and YFSETQ. With 3 bases clipped from V and 3 bases from J, the junction kept 6 bases outside the gene matches. The full variable domain, completed using reference TRBV5-1 and TRBJ2-2, is KAGVTQTPRYLIKTRGQQVTLSCSPISGHRSVSWYQQTPGQGLQFLFEYFSETQRNKGNFPGRFSGRQFSNSRSEMNVSTLELGDSALYLCASSYEREAYTGELFFGEGSRLTVL.

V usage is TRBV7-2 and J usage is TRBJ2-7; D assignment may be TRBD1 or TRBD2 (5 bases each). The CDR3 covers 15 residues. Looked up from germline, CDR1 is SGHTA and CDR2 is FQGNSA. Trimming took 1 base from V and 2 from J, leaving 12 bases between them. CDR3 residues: CASSLVMGTAYEQYF. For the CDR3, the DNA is TGTGCCAGCAGCTTAGTGATGGGGACGGCCTACGAGCAGTACTTC.

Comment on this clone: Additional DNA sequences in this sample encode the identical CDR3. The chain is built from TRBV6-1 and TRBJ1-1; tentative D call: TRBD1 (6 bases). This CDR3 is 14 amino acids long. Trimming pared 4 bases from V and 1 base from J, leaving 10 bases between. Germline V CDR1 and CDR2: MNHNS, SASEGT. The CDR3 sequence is CASSGGQGNTEAFF. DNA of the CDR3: TGTGCCAGCAGTGGGGGGCAGGGGAACACTGAAGCTTTCTTT.

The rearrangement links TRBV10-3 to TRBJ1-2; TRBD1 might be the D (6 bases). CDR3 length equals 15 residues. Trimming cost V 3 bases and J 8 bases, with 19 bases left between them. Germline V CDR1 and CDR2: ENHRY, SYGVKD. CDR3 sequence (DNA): TGTGCCATCAGTGACTCCCAGGGGCCGGGTCGGGGCTACACCTTC. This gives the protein CAISDSQGPGRGYTF.

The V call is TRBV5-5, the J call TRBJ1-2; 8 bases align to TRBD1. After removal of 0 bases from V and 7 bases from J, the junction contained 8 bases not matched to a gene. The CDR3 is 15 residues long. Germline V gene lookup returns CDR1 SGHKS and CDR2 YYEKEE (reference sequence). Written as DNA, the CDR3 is TGTGCCAGCAGCTTGGCTACAGGGGGGTCTGCTGGCTACACCTTC. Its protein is CASSLATGGSAGYTF.

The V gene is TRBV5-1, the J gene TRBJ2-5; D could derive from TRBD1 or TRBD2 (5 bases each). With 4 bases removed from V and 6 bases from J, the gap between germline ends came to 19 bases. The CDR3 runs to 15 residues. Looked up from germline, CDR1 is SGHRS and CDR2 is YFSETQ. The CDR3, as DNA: TGCGCCAGCAGCCGTGACCTTCAGGGAGTGAAGACCCAGTACTTC. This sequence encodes CASSRDLQGVKTQYF.

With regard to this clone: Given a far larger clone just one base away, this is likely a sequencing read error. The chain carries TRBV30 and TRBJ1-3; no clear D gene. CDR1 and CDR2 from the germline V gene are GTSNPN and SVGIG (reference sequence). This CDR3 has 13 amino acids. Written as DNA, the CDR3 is TGTGCCTGGAGCCTCAATAATCGAAACGCCATATATTTT. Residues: CAWSLNNRNAIYF.

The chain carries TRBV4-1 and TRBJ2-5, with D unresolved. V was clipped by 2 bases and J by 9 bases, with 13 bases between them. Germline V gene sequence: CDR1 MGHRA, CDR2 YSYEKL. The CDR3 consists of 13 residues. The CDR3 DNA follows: TGCGCCAGCAGCCAAAGGTATCGTGGTGCCCAGTACTTC. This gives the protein CASSQRYRGAQYF.

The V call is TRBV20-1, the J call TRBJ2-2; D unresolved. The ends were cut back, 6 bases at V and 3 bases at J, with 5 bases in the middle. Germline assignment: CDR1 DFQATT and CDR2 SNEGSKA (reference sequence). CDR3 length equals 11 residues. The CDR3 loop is CSASDTGELFF. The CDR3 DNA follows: TGCAGTGCCTCCGACACCGGGGAGCTGTTTTTT.

The CDR3, as DNA: TGCGCCAGCAGCAGGAGGTCTACCTCCTACAATGAGCAGTTCTTC. Encoded protein: CASSRRSTSYNEQFF. The chain employs TRBV5-1 and TRBJ2-1, with TRBD2 as a possible D gene (5 bases). Germline V gives CDR1 SGHRS, CDR2 YFSETQ. V was shortened by 4 bases and J by 0 bases, with 11 bases between the two germline ends. This CDR3 is 15 amino acids long.

In nucleotides, the CDR3 is TGTGCCAGCAGCGAGACGGGATGGGGGTGGACCCAGTACTTC. Amino acids: CASSETGWGWTQYF. The gene calls are TRBV9 and TRBJ2-5; the D gene could be TRBD1 or TRBD2 (5 bases each). The CDR3 runs 14 residues. V gave up 3 bases and J gave up 7 bases, with 16 bases separating them. Germline values: CDR1 SGDLS, CDR2 YYNGEE.

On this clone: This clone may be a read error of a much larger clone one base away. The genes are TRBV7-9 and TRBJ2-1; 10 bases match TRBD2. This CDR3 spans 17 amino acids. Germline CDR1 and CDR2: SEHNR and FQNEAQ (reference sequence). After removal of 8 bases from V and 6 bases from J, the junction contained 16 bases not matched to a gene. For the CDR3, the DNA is TGTGCCAGCGGCCTAGACCGGGGACTAGCGCGAATCAATGAGCAGTTCTTC. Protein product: CASGLDRGLARINEQFF.

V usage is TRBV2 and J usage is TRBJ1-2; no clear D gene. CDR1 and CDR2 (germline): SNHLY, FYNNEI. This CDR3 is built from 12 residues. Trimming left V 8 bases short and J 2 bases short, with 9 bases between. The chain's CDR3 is CASFNGNYGYTF. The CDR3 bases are TGTGCCAGCTTCAACGGGAACTATGGCTACACCTTC.

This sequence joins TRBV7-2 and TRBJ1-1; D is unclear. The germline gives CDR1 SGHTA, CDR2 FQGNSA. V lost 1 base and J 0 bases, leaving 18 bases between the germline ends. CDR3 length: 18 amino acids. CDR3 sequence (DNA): TGTGCCAGCAGCTTAGGTCTTTCGGCAGGCAACATGAACACTGAAGCTTTCTTT. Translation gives CASSLGLSAGNMNTEAFF.

In DNA form, the CDR3 reads TGTGCCAGCAGTCGTGGGACAGATTATGGCTACACCTTC. It is translated as CASSRGTDYGYTF. The V gene is TRBV2, the J gene TRBJ1-2; TRBD1 matches 7 bases. Germline trimming cut 5 bases from V and 5 bases from J; bases unmatched to any gene: 5. CDR3 length: 13 residues. Germline V gene sequence: CDR1 SNHLY, CDR2 FYNNEI.

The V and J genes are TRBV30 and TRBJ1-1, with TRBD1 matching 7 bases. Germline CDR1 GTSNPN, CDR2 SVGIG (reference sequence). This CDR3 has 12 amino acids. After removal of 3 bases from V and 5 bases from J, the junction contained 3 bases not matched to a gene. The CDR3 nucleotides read TGTGCCTGGAGAGGGGGCGCGACTGAAGCTTTCTTT. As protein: CAWRGGATEAFF. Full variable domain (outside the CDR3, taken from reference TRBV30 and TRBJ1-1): SQTIHQWPATLVQPVGSPLSLECTVEGTSNPNLYWYRQAAGRGLQLLFYSVGIGQISSEVPQNLSASRPQDRQFILSSKKLLLSDSGFYLCAWRGGATEAFFGQGTRLTVV.

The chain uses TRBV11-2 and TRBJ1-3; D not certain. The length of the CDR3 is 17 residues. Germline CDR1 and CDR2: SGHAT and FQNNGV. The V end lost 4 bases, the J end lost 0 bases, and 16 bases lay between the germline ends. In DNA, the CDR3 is TGTGCCAGCAGCTCTTTGAGGTTCGGGAACTCTGGAAACACCATATATTTT. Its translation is CASSSLRFGNSGNTIYF.

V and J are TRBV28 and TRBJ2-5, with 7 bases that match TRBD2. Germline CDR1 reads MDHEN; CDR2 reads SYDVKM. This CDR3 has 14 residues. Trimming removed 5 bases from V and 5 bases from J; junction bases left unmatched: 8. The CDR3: CASSPPSGMETQYF. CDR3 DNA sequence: TGTGCCAGCAGTCCCCCTAGCGGAATGGAGACCCAGTACTTC.

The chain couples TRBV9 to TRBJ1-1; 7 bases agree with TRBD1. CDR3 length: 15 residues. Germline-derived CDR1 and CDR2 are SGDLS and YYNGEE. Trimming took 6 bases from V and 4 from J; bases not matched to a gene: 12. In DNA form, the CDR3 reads TGTGCCAGCACCAAAAGTACAGGGGAAATCACTGAAGCTTTCTTT. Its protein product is CASTKSTGEITEAFF. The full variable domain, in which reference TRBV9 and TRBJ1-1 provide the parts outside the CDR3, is DSGVTQTPKHLITATGQRVTLRCSPRSGDLSVYWYQQSLDQGLQFLIQYYNGEERAKGNILERFSAQQFPDLHSELNLSSLELGDSALYFCASTKSTGEITEAFFGQGTRLTVV.

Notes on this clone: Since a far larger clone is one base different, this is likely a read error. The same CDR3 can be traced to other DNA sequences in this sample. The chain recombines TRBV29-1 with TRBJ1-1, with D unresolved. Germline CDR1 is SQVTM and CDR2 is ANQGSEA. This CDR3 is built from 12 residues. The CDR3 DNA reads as TGCAGCGTTGAGGGCCAGTACACTGAAGCCTTCTTT. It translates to CSVEGQYTEAFF.

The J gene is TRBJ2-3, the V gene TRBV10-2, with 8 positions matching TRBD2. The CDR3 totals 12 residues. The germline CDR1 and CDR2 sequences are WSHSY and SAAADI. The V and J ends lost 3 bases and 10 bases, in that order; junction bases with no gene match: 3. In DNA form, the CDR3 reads TGCGCCAGCAGTGATTTACTAGCGGCGCAGTATTTT. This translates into CASSDLLAAQYF.

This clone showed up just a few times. In nucleotides, the CDR3 is TGTGCCAGCAGCAATTCCCGGTTGGAGTCGAGGCGCTACACCTTC. Its translation is CASSNSRLESRRYTF. The J gene is TRBJ1-2, the V gene TRBV27; no firm D call. Trimming stripped 6 bases from V and 9 bases from J, with 23 bases between. The CDR3 is 15 amino acids. Germline values: CDR1 MNHEY, CDR2 SMNVEV (reference sequence).

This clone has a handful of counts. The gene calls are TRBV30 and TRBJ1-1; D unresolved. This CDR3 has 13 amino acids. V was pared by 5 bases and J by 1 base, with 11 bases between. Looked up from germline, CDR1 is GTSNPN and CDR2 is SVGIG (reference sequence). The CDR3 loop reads CAWEELPNTEAFF. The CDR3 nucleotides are TGTGCCTGGGAGGAACTACCGAACACTGAAGCTTTCTTT.

DNA for the CDR3: TGTGCCAGCAGCAGAGCTCGAGGCTCCTACGAGCAGTACTTC. Translation: CASSRARGSYEQYF. The rearrangement links TRBV7-9 to TRBJ2-7; D not resolved. Germline-derived CDR1 and CDR2 are SEHNR and FQNEAQ (reference sequence). The CDR3 consists of 14 residues. V was pared by 5 bases and J by 0 bases, with 11 bases between. Complete variable domain (other parts from reference TRBV7-9 and TRBJ2-7): DTGVSQNPRHKITKRGQNVTFRCDPISEHNRLYWYRQTLGQGPEFLTYFQNEAQLEKSRLLSDRFSAERPKGSFSTLEIQRTEQGDSAMYLCASSRARGSYEQYFGPGTRLTVT.

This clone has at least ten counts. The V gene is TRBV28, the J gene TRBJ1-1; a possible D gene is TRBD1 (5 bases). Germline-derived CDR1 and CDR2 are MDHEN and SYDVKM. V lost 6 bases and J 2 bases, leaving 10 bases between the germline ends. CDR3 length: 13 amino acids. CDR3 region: CASRAGLNTEAFF. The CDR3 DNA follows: TGTGCCAGCAGGGCGGGACTTAACACTGAAGCTTTCTTT.

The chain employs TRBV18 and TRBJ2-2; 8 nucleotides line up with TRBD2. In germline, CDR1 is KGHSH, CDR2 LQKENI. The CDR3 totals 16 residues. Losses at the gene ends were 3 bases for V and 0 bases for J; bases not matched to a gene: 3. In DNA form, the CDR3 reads TGTGCCAGCTCACCGGGACTAGTAACGAACACCGGGGAGCTGTTTTTT. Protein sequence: CASSPGLVTNTGELFF.